Given below is one T cell receptor (beta chain) in context. A single count supports this clone. Its antigen is currently not known. Base qualities are not recorded, but no much larger clone differs from it by a single base. This entry belongs to a study of blood T cell repertoires in COVID-19 (dated by TCRdb to 2018 to 2021). Study-wide context: Samples from collaborators originated in the United States, Italy and Spain and spanned both the acute and convalescent phases of COVID-19. The dataset comprised deeply sampled blood TCRbeta repertoires from subjects exposed to, actively infected with, or recovered from COVID-19. Where available, HLA class I and class II types were taken from metadata supplied by the sample provider and were not determined by assay-based typing. The repertoires were made available in a free public database intended to serve as a resource for research on the immune response to SARS-CoV-2. The prospective study material was composed of cDNA or gDNA derived from T cells, B-cell-depleted T cells, or PBMCs. The samples were drawn from two sources: the first 160 participants of the ongoing ImmuneRACE study, and 1,200 or so subjects contributed by 6 global collaborators. A de-identified subject ID, COVID-19 status, age in years and sex were almost always included in the sample metadata. Beyond this particular receptor, the publication reports: The quantity of clinical and demographic metadata differed by source and by participant and was supplied without curation.

Whole blood was collected in K2EDTA tubes by collaborating institutions according to the institutions' own protocols. For TCRbeta analysis, collaborator samples were shipped as frozen whole blood, as isolated PBMCs, or as DNA extracted from either sample type. Looking up the germline V gene yields CDR1 SGHAT and CDR2 FQNNGV. V was cut back by 5 bases and J by 6 bases, leaving a gap of 17 bases between them. The CDR3 goes from the cysteine to the phenylalanine over 16 residues. The entry retains the CDR3 DNA only, 48 bases that are in frame from base 1. TCRbeta CDR3 regions were amplified from genomic DNA using the immunoSEQ Assay, a bias-controlled multiplex PCR. Per the original workflow: Nucleated cell counts per sample were estimated from amplification of reference gene primers within the assay. Sequence reads were collapsed and filtered to measure the absolute abundance of every unique TCRbeta CDR3 rearrangement. Productive Simpson clonality was computed per sample as the square root of Simpson's diversity index over productive rearrangements. TCRdb stores this immuneACCESS table with in-frame sequences only. Part of the clones is absent; in the studies checked, under half of the shortfall reflects unresolved V genes, and no reason is known for the rest. V and J calls and clone size are those listed in that table; D and trimming were worked out from the DNA. For this sample there are a few hundred thousand clones; around nine tenths appear just once. Under 4% of the sample is held by the ten biggest clonotypes.

This clonotype was sampled from a man aged 18 to 29 with active or convalescent COVID-19. Sample: peripheral blood. This receptor chain uses TRBV11-2 and TRBJ1-6; the D segment could be TRBD1, given 6 matching bases. CDR3 region: CASSLRGSGFNSPLHF. The nucleotide sequence is given as TGTGCCAGCAGCCTCAGGGGTTCTGGGTTTAATTCACCCCTCCACTTT. The full variable domain, completed from the reference TRBV11-2 and TRBJ1-6 proteins outside the CDR3, reads EAGVAQSPRYKIIEKRQSVAFWCNPISGHATLYWYQQILGQGPKLLIQFQNNGVVDDSQLPKDRFSAERLKGVDSTLKIQPAKLEDSAVYLCASSLRGSGFNSPLHFGNGTRLTVT.